The present entry profiles one T cell receptor (beta chain) with its context. There are 13 residues in the CDR3. Germline V gives CDR1 WSHSY, CDR2 SAAADI. The germline V and J ends were trimmed by 6 bases and 4 bases, with 12 bases remaining between them. These data come from a study of control samples from healthy donors and cancer patients. The table came from immunoSEQ multiplex PCR; TCRdb's copy has only in-frame clones and leaves some out. The data hold about 97,000 clones, with around 89% observed a single time. This TCR came from a man aged 25 to 40 in good health. This rearrangement joins TRBV10-2 to TRBJ1-1; D uncertain. Input material: blood. CDR3: CASSGSGSTEAFF. The CDR3 DNA reads as TGCGCCAGCAGCGGGTCGGGGAGCACTGAAGCTTTCTTT.